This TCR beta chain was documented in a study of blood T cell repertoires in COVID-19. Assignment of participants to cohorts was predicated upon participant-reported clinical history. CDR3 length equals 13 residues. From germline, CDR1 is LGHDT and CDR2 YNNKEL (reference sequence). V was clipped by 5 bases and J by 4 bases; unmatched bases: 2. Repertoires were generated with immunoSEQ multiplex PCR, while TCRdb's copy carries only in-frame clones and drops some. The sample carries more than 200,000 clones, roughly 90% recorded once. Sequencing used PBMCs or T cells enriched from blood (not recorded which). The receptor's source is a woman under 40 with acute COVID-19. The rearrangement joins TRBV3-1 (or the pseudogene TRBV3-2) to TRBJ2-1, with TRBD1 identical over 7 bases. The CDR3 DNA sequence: TGTGCCAGCAGCTGGGACAGATACAATGAGCAGTTCTTC. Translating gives CASSWDRYNEQFF.